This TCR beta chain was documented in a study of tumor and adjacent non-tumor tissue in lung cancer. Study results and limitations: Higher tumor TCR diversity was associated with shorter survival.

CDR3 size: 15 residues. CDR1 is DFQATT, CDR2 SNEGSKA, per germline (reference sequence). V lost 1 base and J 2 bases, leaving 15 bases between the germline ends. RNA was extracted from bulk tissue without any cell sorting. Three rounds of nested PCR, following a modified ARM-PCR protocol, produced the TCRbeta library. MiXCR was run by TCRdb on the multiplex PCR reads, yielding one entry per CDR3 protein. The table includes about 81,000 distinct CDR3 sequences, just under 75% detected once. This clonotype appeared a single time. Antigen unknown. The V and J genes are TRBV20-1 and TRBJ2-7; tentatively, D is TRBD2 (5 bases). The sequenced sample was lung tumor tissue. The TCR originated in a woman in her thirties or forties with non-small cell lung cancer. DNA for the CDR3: TGCAGTGCTAGAGGTCGAAGGACGGGAACCTACGAGCAGTACTTC. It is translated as CSARGRRTGTYEQYF.